Listed below are T cell receptor beta chains from one sample, sequenced in a study of beta chain features in type 1 diabetes. The method was immunoSEQ multiplex PCR; TCRdb's version includes in-frame clones alone and lacks a portion of them. This table has about 930,000 clones, 15% to 20% appearing once. Sequencing was done on a sample of naive CD4+ T cells from blood. The receptors here all came from a woman under 30 in good health. Both conserved end residues are part of each CDR3. Each record gives: J gene, clone size, V gene, D gene, CDR3 protein, CDR3 DNA. The D gene is left open where the match is weak. Expanded clones get a size class; other rows say once, few or many, or leave the size out.

J gene: TRBJ2-3; clone size: few; V gene: TRBV18; D gene: TRBD1; CDR3 protein: CASSPNTGGTDTQYF; CDR3 DNA: TGTGCCAGCTCACCCAATACAGGGGGAACAGATACGCAGTATTTT
J gene: TRBJ2-5; clone size: -; V gene: TRBV9; D gene: TRBD2; CDR3 protein: CASSTRTSGSRETQYF; CDR3 DNA: TGTGCCAGCAGCACTAGGACTAGCGGGAGCCGTGAGACCCAGTACTTC
J gene: TRBJ2-1; clone size: few; V gene: TRBV5-1; D gene: TRBD2; CDR3 protein: CASRTKREDYNEQFF; CDR3 DNA: TGCGCCAGCAGAACTAAGCGGGAAGACTACAATGAGCAGTTCTTC
J gene: TRBJ2-7; clone size: -; V gene: TRBV4-3; D gene: -; CDR3 protein: CASSRGLTSYEQYF; CDR3 DNA: TGCGCCAGCAGCCGAGGACTGACCTCCTACGAGCAGTACTTC
J gene: TRBJ2-7; clone size: -; V gene: TRBV18; D gene: -; CDR3 protein: CASSPPTRAPSEQYF; CDR3 DNA: TGTGCCAGCTCACCACCGACTAGGGCTCCGAGCGAGCAGTACTTC
J gene: TRBJ2-5; clone size: -; V gene: TRBV9; D gene: TRBD1; CDR3 protein: CASSPRTGGETQYF; CDR3 DNA: TGTGCCAGCAGCCCGAGGACAGGGGGAGAGACCCAGTACTTC
J gene: TRBJ2-4; clone size: few; V gene: TRBV19; D gene: -; CDR3 protein: CASSIGGRAKNIQYF; CDR3 DNA: TGTGCCAGTAGTATTGGTGGGAGAGCCAAAAACATTCAGTACTTC
J gene: TRBJ2-7; clone size: -; V gene: TRBV6-1; D gene: -; CDR3 protein: CASKVNYEQYF; CDR3 DNA: TGTGCCAGCAAGGTGAACTACGAGCAGTACTTC
J gene: TRBJ2-5; clone size: -; V gene: TRBV7-3; D gene: TRBD1; CDR3 protein: CASSLKTGAVETQYF; CDR3 DNA: TGTGCCAGCAGCTTAAAGACAGGGGCCGTGGAGACCCAGTACTTC
J gene: TRBJ2-5; clone size: few; V gene: TRBV5-4; D gene: TRBD2; CDR3 protein: CASSPERGQETQYF; CDR3 DNA: TGTGCCAGCAGCCCCGAGCGGGGACAAGAGACCCAGTACTTC
J gene: TRBJ2-2; clone size: -; V gene: TRBV11-2; D gene: TRBD2; CDR3 protein: CASSFIREAGELFF; CDR3 DNA: TGTGCCAGCAGCTTTATACGGGAGGCCGGGGAGCTGTTTTTT
J gene: TRBJ2-7; clone size: few; V gene: TRBV6-6; D gene: TRBD2; CDR3 protein: CASKAGLADYEQYF; CDR3 DNA: TGTGCCAGCAAGGCGGGACTAGCGGACTACGAGCAGTACTTC
J gene: TRBJ2-4; clone size: -; V gene: TRBV19; D gene: -; CDR3 protein: CASSPRTGRDIQYF; CDR3 DNA: TGTGCCAGTAGTCCGAGGACAGGGAGGGACATTCAGTACTTC
J gene: TRBJ2-7; clone size: -; V gene: TRBV7-8; D gene: TRBD1; CDR3 protein: CASSARQGTYEQYF; CDR3 DNA: TGTGCCAGCAGCGCCCGACAGGGGACCTACGAGCAGTACTTC
J gene: TRBJ2-1; clone size: few; V gene: TRBV19; D gene: -; CDR3 protein: CASSIQGSHEQFF; CDR3 DNA: TGTGCCAGTAGTATTCAGGGTTCCCATGAGCAGTTCTTC
J gene: TRBJ2-3; clone size: few; V gene: TRBV7-6; D gene: -; CDR3 protein: CASSLVGPGEWSTDTQYF; CDR3 DNA: TGTGCCAGCAGCTTAGTAGGGCCTGGGGAGTGGAGCACAGATACGCAGTATTTT
J gene: TRBJ2-1; clone size: few; V gene: TRBV7-2; D gene: TRBD1; CDR3 protein: CASSPWDRGANEQFF; CDR3 DNA: TGTGCCAGCAGCCCGTGGGACAGGGGTGCAAATGAGCAGTTCTTC
J gene: TRBJ1-2; clone size: few; V gene: TRBV7-2; D gene: TRBD1; CDR3 protein: CASSPTQGNYGYTF; CDR3 DNA: TGTGCCAGCAGCCCGACACAGGGGAACTATGGCTACACCTTC
J gene: TRBJ1-3; clone size: few; V gene: TRBV5-1; D gene: TRBD1; CDR3 protein: CASSPQRTGGIRVPGNTIYF; CDR3 DNA: TGCGCCAGCAGCCCTCAACGGACAGGGGGCATTCGAGTTCCTGGAAACACCATATATTTT
J gene: TRBJ2-6; clone size: few; V gene: TRBV14; D gene: TRBD1; CDR3 protein: CASSQDRSGRGHSGANVLTF; CDR3 DNA: TGTGCCAGCAGCCAAGATCGGTCAGGCAGGGGGCATTCTGGGGCCAACGTCCTGACTTTC